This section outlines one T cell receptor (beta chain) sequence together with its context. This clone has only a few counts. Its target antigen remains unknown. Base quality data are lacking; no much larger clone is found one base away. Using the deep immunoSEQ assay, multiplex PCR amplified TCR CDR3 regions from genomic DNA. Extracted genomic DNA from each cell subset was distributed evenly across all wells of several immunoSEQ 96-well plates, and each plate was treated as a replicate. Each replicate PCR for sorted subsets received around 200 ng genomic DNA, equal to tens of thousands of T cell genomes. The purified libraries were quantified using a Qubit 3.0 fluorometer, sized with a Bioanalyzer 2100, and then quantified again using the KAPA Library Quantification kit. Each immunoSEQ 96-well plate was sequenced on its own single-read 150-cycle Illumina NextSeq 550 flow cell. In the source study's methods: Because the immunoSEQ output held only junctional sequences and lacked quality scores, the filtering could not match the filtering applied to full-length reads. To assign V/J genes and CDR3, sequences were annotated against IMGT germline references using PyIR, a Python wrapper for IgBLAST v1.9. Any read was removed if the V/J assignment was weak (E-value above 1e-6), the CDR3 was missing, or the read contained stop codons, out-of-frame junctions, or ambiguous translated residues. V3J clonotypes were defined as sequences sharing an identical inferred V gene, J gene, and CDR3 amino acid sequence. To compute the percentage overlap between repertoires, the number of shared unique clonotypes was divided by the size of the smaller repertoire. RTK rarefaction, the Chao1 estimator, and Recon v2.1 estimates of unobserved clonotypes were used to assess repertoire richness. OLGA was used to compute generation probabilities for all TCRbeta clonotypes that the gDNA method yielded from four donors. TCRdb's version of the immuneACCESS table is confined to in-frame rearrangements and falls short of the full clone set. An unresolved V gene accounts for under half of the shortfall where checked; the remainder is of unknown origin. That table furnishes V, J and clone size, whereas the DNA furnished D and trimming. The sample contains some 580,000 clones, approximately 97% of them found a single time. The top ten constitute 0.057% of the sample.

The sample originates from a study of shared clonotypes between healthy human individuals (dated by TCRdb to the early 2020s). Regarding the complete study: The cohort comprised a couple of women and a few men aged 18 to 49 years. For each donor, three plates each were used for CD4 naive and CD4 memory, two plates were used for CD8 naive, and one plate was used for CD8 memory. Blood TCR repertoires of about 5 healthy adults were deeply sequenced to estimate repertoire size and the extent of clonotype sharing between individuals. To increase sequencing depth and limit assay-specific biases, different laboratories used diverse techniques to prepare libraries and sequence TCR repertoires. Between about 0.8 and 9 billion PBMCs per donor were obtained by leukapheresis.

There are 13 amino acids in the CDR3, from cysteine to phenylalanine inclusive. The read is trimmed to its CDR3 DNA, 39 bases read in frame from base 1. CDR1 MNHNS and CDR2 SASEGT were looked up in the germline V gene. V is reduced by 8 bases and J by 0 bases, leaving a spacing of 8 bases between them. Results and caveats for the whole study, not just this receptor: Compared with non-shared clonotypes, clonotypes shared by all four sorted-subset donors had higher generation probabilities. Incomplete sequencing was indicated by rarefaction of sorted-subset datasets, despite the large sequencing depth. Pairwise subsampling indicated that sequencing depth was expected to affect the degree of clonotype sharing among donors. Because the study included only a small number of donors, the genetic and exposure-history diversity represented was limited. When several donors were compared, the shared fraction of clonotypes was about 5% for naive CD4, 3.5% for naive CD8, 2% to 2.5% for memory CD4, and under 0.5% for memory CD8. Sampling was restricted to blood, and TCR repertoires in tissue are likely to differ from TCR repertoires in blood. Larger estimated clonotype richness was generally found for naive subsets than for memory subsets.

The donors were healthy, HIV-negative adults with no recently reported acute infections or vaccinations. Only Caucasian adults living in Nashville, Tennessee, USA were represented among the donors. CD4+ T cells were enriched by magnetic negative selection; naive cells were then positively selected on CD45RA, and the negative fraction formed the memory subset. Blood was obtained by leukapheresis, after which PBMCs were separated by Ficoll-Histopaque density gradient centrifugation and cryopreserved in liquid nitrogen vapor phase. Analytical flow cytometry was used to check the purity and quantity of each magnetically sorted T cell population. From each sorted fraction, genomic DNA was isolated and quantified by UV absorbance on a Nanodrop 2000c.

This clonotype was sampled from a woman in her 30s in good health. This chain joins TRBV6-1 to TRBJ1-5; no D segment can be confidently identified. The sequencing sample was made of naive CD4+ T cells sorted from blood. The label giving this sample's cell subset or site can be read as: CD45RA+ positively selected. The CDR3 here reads CASGWDSNQPQHF. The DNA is TGTGCCAGCGGGTGGGATAGCAATCAGCCCCAGCATTTT.